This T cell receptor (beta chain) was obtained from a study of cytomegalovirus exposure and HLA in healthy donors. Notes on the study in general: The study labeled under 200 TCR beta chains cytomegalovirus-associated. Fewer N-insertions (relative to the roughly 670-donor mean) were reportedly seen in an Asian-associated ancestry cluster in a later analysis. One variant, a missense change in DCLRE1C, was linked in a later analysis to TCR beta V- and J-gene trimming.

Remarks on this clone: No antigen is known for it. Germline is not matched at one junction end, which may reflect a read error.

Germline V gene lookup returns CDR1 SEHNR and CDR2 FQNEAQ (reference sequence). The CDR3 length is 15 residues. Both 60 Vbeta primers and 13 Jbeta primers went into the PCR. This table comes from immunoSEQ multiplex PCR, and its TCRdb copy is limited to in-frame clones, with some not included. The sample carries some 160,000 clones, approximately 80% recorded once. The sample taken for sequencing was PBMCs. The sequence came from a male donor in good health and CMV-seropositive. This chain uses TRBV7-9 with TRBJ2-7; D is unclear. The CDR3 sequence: CSSSLGTDRGDEQYF. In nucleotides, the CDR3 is TGTTCCAGCAGCTTAGGAACTGACCGAGGAGACGAGCAGTACTTC.